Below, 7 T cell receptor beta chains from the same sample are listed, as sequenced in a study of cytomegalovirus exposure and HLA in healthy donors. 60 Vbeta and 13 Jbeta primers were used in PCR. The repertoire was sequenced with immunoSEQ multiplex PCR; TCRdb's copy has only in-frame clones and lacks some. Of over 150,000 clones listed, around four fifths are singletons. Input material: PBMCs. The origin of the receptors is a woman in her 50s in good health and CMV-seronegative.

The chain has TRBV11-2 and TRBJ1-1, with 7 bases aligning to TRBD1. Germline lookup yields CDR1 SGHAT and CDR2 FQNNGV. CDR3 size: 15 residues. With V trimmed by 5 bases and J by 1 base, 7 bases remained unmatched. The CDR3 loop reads CASSAPRTGNTEAFF. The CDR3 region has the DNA TGTGCCAGCAGCGCGCCCCGGACAGGGAACACTGAAGCTTTCTTT.

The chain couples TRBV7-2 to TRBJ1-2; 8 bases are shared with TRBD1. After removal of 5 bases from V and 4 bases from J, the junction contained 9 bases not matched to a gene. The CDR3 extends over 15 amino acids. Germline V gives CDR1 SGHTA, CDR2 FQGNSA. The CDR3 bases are TGTGCCAGCAGCGGAGGACAGGGCTTGGGCTATGGCTACACCTTC. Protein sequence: CASSGGQGLGYGYTF.

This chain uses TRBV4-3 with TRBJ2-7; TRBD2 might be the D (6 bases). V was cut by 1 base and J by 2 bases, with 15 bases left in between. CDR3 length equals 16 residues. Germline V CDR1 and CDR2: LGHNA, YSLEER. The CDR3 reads CASSQVLGLKTYEQYF. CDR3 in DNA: TGCGCCAGCAGCCAAGTCCTGGGACTTAAAACCTACGAGCAGTACTTC.

CDR3 nucleotide sequence: TGTGCCAGCAAACAACAGTTGTATTCCTACAATGAGCAGTTCTTC. It yields the protein CASKQQLYSYNEQFF. The chain employs TRBV6-5 and TRBJ2-1, with D hard to call. The V end was cut by 7 bases, the J end by 1 base, with 14 bases between. Per germline, CDR1 MNHEY and CDR2 SVGAGI. The CDR3 loop spans 15 amino acids.

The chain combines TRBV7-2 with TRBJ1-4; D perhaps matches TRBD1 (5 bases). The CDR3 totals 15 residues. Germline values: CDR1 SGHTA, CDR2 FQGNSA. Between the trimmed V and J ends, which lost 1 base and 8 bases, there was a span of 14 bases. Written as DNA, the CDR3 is TGTGCCAGCAGCTTAGATCGACAGCAGACCGAAAAACTGTTTTTT. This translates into CASSLDRQQTEKLFF.

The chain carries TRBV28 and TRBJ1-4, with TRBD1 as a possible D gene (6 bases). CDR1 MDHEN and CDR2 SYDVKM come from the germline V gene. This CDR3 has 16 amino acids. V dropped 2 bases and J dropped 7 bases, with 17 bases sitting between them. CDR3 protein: CASSLPGVGAREKLFF. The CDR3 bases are TGTGCCAGCAGTTTACCAGGGGTGGGAGCGCGTGAAAAACTGTTTTTT.

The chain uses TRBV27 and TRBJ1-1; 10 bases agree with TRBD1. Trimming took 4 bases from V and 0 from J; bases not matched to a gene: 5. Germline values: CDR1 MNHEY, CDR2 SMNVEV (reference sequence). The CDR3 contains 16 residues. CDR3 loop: CASSWDRGVMNTEAFF. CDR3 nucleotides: TGTGCCAGCAGTTGGGACAGGGGAGTGATGAACACTGAAGCTTTCTTT.